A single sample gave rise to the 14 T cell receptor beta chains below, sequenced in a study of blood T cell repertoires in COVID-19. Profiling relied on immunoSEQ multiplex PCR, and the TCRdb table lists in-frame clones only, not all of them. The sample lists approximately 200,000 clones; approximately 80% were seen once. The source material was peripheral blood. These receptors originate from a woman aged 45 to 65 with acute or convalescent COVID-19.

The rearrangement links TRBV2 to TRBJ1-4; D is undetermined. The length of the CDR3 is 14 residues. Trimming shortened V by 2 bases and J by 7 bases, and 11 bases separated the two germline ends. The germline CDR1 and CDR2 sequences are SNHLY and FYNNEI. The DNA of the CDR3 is TGTGCCAGCAGTGAAAGGAAGACTGCTGAAAAACTGTTTTTT. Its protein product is CASSERKTAEKLFF.

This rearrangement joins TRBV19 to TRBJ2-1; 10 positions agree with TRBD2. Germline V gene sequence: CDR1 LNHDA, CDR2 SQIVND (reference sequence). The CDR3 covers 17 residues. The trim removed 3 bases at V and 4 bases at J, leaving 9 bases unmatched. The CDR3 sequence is CASSIFVLAGGYNEQFF. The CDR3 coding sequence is TGTGCCAGTAGTATTTTCGTGTTAGCGGGGGGATACAATGAGCAGTTCTTC. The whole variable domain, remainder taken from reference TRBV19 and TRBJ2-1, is DGGITQSPKYLFRKEGQNVTLSCEQNLNHDAMYWYRQDPGQGLRLIYYSQIVNDFQKGDIAEGYSVSREKKESFPLTVTSAQKNPTAFYLCASSIFVLAGGYNEQFFGPGTRLTVL.

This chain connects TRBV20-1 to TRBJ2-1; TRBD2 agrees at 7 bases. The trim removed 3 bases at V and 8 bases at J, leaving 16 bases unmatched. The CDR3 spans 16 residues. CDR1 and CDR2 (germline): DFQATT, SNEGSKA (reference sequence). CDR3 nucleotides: TGCAGTGCTAGTCCTATCCGGACTAGGGCTTTTTATGAGCAGTTCTTC. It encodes CSASPIRTRAFYEQFF.

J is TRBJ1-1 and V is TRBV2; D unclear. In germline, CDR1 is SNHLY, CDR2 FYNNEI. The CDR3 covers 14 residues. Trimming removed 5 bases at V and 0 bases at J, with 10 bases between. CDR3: CASSLGGMNTEAFF. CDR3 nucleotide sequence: TGTGCCAGCAGTCTTGGAGGCATGAACACTGAAGCTTTCTTT.

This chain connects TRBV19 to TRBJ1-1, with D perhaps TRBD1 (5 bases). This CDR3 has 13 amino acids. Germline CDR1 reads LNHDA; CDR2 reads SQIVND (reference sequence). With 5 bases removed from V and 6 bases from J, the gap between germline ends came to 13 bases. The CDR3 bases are TGTGCCAGTAGTGGGGGAGGACACTCTGAAGCTTTCTTT. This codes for CASSGGGHSEAFF.

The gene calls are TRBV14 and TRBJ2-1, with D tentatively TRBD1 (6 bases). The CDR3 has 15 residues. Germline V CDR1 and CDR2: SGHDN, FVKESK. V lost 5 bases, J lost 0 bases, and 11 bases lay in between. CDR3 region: CASSTLDSSYNEQFF. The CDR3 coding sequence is TGTGCCAGCAGCACCTTGGACAGCTCCTACAATGAGCAGTTCTTC.

Here the CDR3 DNA reads TGTGCCAGCAGTTGGGGCGGTAGGGATACGCAGTATTTT. This codes for CASSWGGRDTQYF. The chain has TRBV6-6 and TRBJ2-3; D might be TRBD1 (5 bases). Germline V gives CDR1 MNHNY, CDR2 SVGAGI (reference sequence). The CDR3 is 13 residues long. V was trimmed by 4 bases and J by 6 bases, leaving 11 bases between them.

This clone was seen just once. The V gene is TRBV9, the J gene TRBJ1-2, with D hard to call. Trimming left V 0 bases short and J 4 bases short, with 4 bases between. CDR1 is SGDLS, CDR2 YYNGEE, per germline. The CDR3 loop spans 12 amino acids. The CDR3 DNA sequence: TGTGCCAGCAGCGTAGGGCTCTATGGCTACACCTTC. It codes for CASSVGLYGYTF.

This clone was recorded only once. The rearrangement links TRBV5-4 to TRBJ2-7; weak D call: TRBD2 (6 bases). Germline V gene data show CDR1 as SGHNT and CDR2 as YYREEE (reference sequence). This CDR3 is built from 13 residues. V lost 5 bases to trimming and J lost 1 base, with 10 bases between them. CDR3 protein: CASSAGSSYEQYF. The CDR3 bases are TGTGCCAGCAGTGCGGGGAGTTCCTACGAGCAGTACTTC.

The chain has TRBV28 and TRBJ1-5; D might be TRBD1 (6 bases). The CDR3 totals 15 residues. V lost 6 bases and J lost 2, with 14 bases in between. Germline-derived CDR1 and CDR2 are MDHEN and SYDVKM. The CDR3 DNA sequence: TGTGCCAGCAGAGATCCGACAGGCCGCAATCAGCCCCAGCATTTT. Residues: CASRDPTGRNQPQHF.

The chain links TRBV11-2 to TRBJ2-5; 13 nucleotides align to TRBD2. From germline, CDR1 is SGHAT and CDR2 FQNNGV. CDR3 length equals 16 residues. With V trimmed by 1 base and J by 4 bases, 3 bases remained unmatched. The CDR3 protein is CASSLAGLAGVETQYF. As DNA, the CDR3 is TGTGCCAGCAGCTTAGCCGGACTAGCGGGAGTAGAGACCCAGTACTTC.

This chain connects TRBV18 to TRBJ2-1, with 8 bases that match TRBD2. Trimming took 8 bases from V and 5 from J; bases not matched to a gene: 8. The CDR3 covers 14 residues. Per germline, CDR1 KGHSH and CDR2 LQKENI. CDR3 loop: CASRTGTSDNEQFF. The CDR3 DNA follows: TGTGCCAGCAGAACCGGGACTAGTGACAATGAGCAGTTCTTC.

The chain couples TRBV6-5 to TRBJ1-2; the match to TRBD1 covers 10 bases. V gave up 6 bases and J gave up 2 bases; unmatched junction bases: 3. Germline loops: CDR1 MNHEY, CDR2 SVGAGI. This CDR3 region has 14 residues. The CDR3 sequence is CASRRQGANYGYTF. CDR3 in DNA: TGTGCCAGCAGGCGACAGGGGGCGAACTATGGCTACACCTTC.

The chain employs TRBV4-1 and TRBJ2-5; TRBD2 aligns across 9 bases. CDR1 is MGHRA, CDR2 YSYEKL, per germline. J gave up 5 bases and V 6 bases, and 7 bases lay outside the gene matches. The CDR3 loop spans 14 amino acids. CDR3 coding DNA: TGCGCCAGCAGTATAGCGGGAGTCCAGGAGACCCAGTACTTC. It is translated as CASSIAGVQETQYF.